What follows are 21 T cell receptor beta chains derived from one specimen sequenced in a study of blood T cell repertoires in COVID-19 (dated by TCRdb to about 2020). The method behind the library was the immunoSEQ multiplex PCR assay. TCRdb's version of the immuneACCESS table is confined to in-frame rearrangements and falls short of the full clone set. An unresolved V gene accounts for under half of the shortfall where checked; the remainder is of unknown origin. This sample has some 54,000 clones in its table, and around 83% of those were observed once. The ten largest clones take up about 2% of the sample. The sample comprised peripheral blood. These receptors were obtained from a woman aged 55-69 years with acute or convalescent COVID-19.

The chain joins TRBV7-2 to TRBJ2-2; 14 positions agree with TRBD2. The J segment lost 4 bases and the V segment lost 5 bases, leaving 3 bases of the junction unmatched. Germline CDR1 is SGHTA and CDR2 is FQGNSA. This CDR3 region has 16 residues. CDR3 sequence reads: CASSRGLAGATGELFF. CDR3 DNA: TGTGCCAGCAGCCGGGGACTAGCGGGGGCCACCGGGGAGCTGTTTTTT. The variable domain in full, with the rest retrieved from reference TRBV7-2 and TRBJ2-2, is GAGVSQSPSNKVTEKGKDVELRCDPISGHTALYWYRQSLGQGLEFLIYFQGNSAPDKSGLPSDRFSAERTGGSVSTLTIQRTQQEDSAVYLCASSRGLAGATGELFFGEGSRLTVL.

V gene TRBV12-5 combines with J gene TRBJ1-6, with D perhaps matching TRBD1 (6 bases). This CDR3 has 19 residues. V lost 5 bases and J lost 3, with 23 bases in between. The germline V gene encodes CDR1 LGHNT and CDR2 FRNRAP. CDR3 region: CASGQSNGTRGGYNSPLHF. CDR3 nucleotides: TGTGCTAGTGGTCAATCAAATGGGACCAGGGGCGGCTATAATTCACCCCTCCACTTT.

The rearrangement links TRBV3-1 (or the pseudogene TRBV3-2) to TRBJ1-1; the D gene is possibly TRBD1 (6 bases). V lost 8 bases and J 7 bases, leaving 17 bases between the germline ends. Germline lookup yields CDR1 LGHDT and CDR2 YNNKEL (reference sequence). The CDR3 totals 13 residues. The CDR3 DNA sequence: TGTGCCAGCGGCGGGCAGGGGTACAATGAAGCTTTCTTT. It specifies CASGGQGYNEAFF.

The rearrangement joins TRBV9 to TRBJ1-6; D is unclear. V dropped 0 bases and J dropped 5 bases, with 6 bases sitting between them. Looked up from germline, CDR1 is SGDLS and CDR2 is YYNGEE. The CDR3 is 14 residues long. CDR3 in DNA: TGTGCCAGCAGCGTAGATACAAATAATTCACCCCTCCACTTT. This encodes CASSVDTNNSPLHF. Filled out from reference TRBV9 and TRBJ1-6, the complete variable domain reads DSGVTQTPKHLITATGQRVTLRCSPRSGDLSVYWYQQSLDQGLQFLIQYYNGEERAKGNILERFSAQQFPDLHSELNLSSLELGDSALYFCASSVDTNNSPLHFGNGTRLTVT.

CDR3 in DNA: TGTGCCAGCAGCCCGACTGACCGGGGGGCCCAAGAGACCCAGTACTTC. Protein product: CASSPTDRGAQETQYF. The V call is TRBV7-9, the J call TRBJ2-5; possibly TRBD2 for D (7 bases). V shed 5 bases and J shed 1 base, with 17 bases lying between them. The germline gives CDR1 SEHNR, CDR2 FQNEAQ (reference sequence). This CDR3 is built from 16 residues.

The gene calls are TRBV11-2 and TRBJ1-3; no clear D gene. CDR3 size: 16 residues. Germline assignment: CDR1 SGHAT and CDR2 FQNNGV. V was pared by 5 bases and J by 0 bases, with 14 bases between. The CDR3 spells CASSPHRTSSGNTIYF. The DNA of the CDR3 is TGTGCCAGCAGCCCCCACAGAACCTCCTCTGGAAACACCATATATTTT.

The chain carries TRBV5-1 and TRBJ1-2; D not resolved. CDR1 SGHRS and CDR2 YFSETQ come from the germline V gene. Trimming cost V 1 base and J 7 bases, with 14 bases left between them. This CDR3 spans 14 amino acids. Here the CDR3 DNA reads TGCGCCAGCAGCTTGAGTCAGGCCCCTGTTGGCTACACCTTC. It codes for CASSLSQAPVGYTF.

The chain is built from TRBV6-6 and TRBJ1-2; D call uncertain. V lost 5 bases to trimming and J lost 11 bases, with 12 bases between them. The CDR3 spans 11 residues. CDR1 and CDR2 from the germline V gene are MNHNY and SVGAGI (reference sequence). This chain's CDR3 is CASSRSGVYTF. The CDR3 DNA reads as TGTGCCAGCAGTCGATCCGGGGTATACACCTTC.

V usage is TRBV7-2 and J usage is TRBJ1-2; the D gene is possibly TRBD1 (5 bases). V was shortened by 5 bases and J by 3 bases, with 16 bases between the two germline ends. Germline V gene sequence: CDR1 SGHTA, CDR2 FQGNSA. The CDR3 totals 15 residues. CDR3 region: CASSPGWTHDYGYTF. The DNA of the CDR3 is TGTGCCAGCAGCCCAGGGTGGACCCACGACTATGGCTACACCTTC.

The CDR3 DNA follows: TGTGCCAGTAGTCCAGGGGACATTCTAAATTCACCCCTCCACTTT. Amino acids: CASSPGDILNSPLHF. The rearrangement uses TRBV19 and TRBJ1-6; weak D call: TRBD1 (6 bases). The CDR3 contains 15 residues. The germline gives CDR1 LNHDA, CDR2 SQIVND (reference sequence). V was cut by 5 bases and J by 7 bases, with 15 bases left in between. Based on the CDR3 plus reference TRBV19 and TRBJ1-6, the full variable domain is DGGITQSPKYLFRKEGQNVTLSCEQNLNHDAMYWYRQDPGQGLRLIYYSQIVNDFQKGDIAEGYSVSREKKESFPLTVTSAQKNPTAFYLCASSPGDILNSPLHFGNGTRLTVT.

This clone has just a few counts. J is TRBJ1-2 and V is TRBV29-1; D is unclear. Germline CDR1 reads SQVTM; CDR2 reads ANQGSEA. CDR3 length equals 12 residues. V was clipped by 5 bases and J by 5 bases, with 12 bases between them. The CDR3, as DNA: TGCAGCGTTCAGGACGGGAGATATGGCTACACCTTC. Amino acid sequence: CSVQDGRYGYTF.

This chain connects TRBV18 to TRBJ1-3, with a tentative D call TRBD1 (6 bases). V was shortened by 3 bases and J by 1 base, with 10 bases between the two germline ends. The CDR3 contains 15 residues. Germline CDR1 is KGHSH and CDR2 is LQKENI. CDR3 nucleotides: TGTGCCAGCTCACCGAAACAGGGTTCTGGAAACACCATATATTTT. It yields the protein CASSPKQGSGNTIYF.

The gene calls are TRBV7-2 and TRBJ2-3, with TRBD2 matching over 13 bases. With 2 bases clipped from V and 3 bases from J, the junction kept 11 bases outside the gene matches. CDR1 SGHTA and CDR2 FQGNSA come from the germline V gene. The CDR3 covers 19 residues. The CDR3 is CASSLMRLAGGGMTDTQYF. The CDR3 DNA follows: TGTGCCAGCAGCTTAATGCGACTAGCGGGAGGTGGCATGACAGATACGCAGTATTTT.

As DNA, the CDR3 is TGTGCCAGCAGCCAACACATCTACACTGAAGCTTTCTTT. It specifies CASSQHIYTEAFF. The chain employs TRBV4-2 and TRBJ1-1; D not resolved. This CDR3 is 13 amino acids long. Trimming shortened V by 2 bases and J by 3 bases, and 7 bases separated the two germline ends. From germline, CDR1 is LGHNA and CDR2 YNFKEQ.

The gene calls are TRBV5-8 and TRBJ1-2, with D possibly being TRBD1 (5 bases). The V and J ends lost 4 bases and 2 bases respectively, with 9 bases between them. The CDR3 consists of 13 residues. Germline lookup yields CDR1 SGHTS and CDR2 YDEGEE. The CDR3 bases are TGTGCCAGCAGCCCAGACAGAAACTATGGCTACACCTTC. Translated, it gives CASSPDRNYGYTF.

V is TRBV7-8 and J is TRBJ2-1; maybe TRBD2 (5 bases). The CDR3 has 13 residues. Germline CDR1 SGHVS, CDR2 FQNEAQ. Trimming stripped 2 bases from V and 13 bases from J, with 15 bases between. DNA for the CDR3: TGTGCCAGCAGCTTAACCTCGGAGGAGGAACAGTTCTTC. It specifies CASSLTSEEEQFF.

This sequence joins TRBV19 and TRBJ1-2; the match to TRBD1 covers 7 bases. The CDR3 runs 15 residues. V gave up 7 bases and J gave up 4 bases; unmatched junction bases: 12. Germline V gene lookup returns CDR1 LNHDA and CDR2 SQIVND (reference sequence). In nucleotides, the CDR3 is TGTGCCAGTATGATTCAGGGGGGCTTTGGCTATGGCTACACCTTC. This translates into CASMIQGGFGYGYTF. Full variable domain (outside the CDR3, taken from reference TRBV19 and TRBJ1-2): DGGITQSPKYLFRKEGQNVTLSCEQNLNHDAMYWYRQDPGQGLRLIYYSQIVNDFQKGDIAEGYSVSREKKESFPLTVTSAQKNPTAFYLCASMIQGGFGYGYTFGSGTRLTVV.

CDR3 coding DNA: TGTGCCAGCAGTGATTTCATCGGGCTAGCGGGGCCAAGCTCCTACGAGCAGTACTTC. This encodes CASSDFIGLAGPSSYEQYF. The genes are TRBV2 and TRBJ2-7, with TRBD2 matching 9 bases. The CDR3 sequence is 19 residues long. Germline loops: CDR1 SNHLY, CDR2 FYNNEI. The V and J ends lost 3 bases and 0 bases, in that order; junction bases with no gene match: 15.

The rearrangement joins TRBV3-1 (or the pseudogene TRBV3-2) to TRBJ1-1, with unresolved D. This CDR3 comprises 12 residues. Germline V gives CDR1 LGHDT, CDR2 YNNKEL (reference sequence). V lost 5 bases to trimming and J lost 3 bases, with 7 bases between them. The CDR3 is CASSSLYTEAFF. As DNA, the CDR3 is TGTGCCAGCAGCTCGTTATACACTGAAGCTTTCTTT.

The chain recombines TRBV15 with TRBJ1-1; D perhaps matches TRBD1 (5 bases). Germline CDR1 and CDR2: LNHNV and YYDKDF (reference sequence). This CDR3 spans 13 amino acids. V lost 4 bases and J lost 5, with 11 bases in between. The CDR3 bases are TGTGCCACCAGCACCCGACAGAGAACTGAAGCTTTCTTT. Translated, it gives CATSTRQRTEAFF.

The V call is TRBV18, the J call TRBJ1-2, with TRBD1 matching 7 bases. J was trimmed by 6 bases and V by 4 bases; bases with no gene match: 11. There are 15 residues in the CDR3. Germline values: CDR1 KGHSH, CDR2 LQKENI. The CDR3 is CASSLNTGELDGYTF. For the CDR3, the DNA is TGTGCCAGCTCACTGAACACAGGGGAACTAGATGGCTACACCTTC. The variable domain in full, with the rest retrieved from reference TRBV18 and TRBJ1-2, is NAGVMQNPRHLVRRRGQEARLRCSPMKGHSHVYWYRQLPEEGLKFMVYLQKENIIDESGMPKERFSAEFPKEGPSILRIQQVVRGDSAAYFCASSLNTGELDGYTFGSGTRLTVV.